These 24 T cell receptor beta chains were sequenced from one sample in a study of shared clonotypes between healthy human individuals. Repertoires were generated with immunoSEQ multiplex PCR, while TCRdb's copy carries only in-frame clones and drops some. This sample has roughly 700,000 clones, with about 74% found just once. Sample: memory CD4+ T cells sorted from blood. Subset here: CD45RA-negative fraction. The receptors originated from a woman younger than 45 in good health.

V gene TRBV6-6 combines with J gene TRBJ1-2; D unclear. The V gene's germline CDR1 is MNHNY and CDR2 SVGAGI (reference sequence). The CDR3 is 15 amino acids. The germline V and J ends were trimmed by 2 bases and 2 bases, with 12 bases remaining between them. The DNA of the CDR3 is TGTGCCAGCAGTTACCGTGCGAGGGTCAACTATGGCTACACCTTC. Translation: CASSYRARVNYGYTF.

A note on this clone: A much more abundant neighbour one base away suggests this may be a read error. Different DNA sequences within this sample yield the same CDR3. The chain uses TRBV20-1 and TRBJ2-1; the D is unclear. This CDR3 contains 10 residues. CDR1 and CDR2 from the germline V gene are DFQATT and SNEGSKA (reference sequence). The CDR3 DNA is TGCAGCAGCATGCGCAATGAACAGTTCTTC. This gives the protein CSSMRNEQFF.

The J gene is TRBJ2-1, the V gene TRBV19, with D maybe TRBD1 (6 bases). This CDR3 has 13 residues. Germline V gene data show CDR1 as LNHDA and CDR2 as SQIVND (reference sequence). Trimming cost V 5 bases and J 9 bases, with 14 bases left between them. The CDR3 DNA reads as TGTGCCAGTAGTTTTAACAGGGTCGGTGAGCAGTTCTTC. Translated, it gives CASSFNRVGEQFF.

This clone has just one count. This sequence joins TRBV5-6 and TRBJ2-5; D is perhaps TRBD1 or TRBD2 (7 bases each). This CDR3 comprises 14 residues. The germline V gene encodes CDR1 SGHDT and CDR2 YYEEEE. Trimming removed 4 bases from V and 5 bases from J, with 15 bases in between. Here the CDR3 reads CASSRRGGQETQYF. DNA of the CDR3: TGTGCCAGCAGCCGGAGGGGGGGACAGGAGACCCAGTACTTC.

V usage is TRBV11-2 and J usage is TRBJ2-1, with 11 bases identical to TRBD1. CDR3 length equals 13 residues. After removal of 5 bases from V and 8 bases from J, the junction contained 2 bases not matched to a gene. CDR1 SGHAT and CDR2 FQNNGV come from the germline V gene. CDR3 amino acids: CASSRTGGYEQFF. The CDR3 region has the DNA TGTGCCAGCAGCCGGACAGGGGGCTATGAGCAGTTCTTC.

The CDR3 coding sequence is TGCGCCAGCAGCTTGGTCCCCAGCCACCAAGAGTCCCAGTATTTT. This encodes CASSLVPSHQESQYF. The chain joins TRBV5-1 to TRBJ2-3; the D is unclear. V shed 0 bases and J shed 12 bases, with 20 bases lying between them. The CDR3 runs to 15 residues. The germline CDR1 and CDR2 sequences are SGHRS and YFSETQ.

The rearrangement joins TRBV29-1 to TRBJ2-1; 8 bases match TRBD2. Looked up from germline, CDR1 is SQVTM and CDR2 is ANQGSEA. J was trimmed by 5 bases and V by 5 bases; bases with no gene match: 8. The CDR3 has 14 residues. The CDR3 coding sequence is TGCAGCGTTTTACCTGGACTAGCTAACAATGAGCAGTTCTTC. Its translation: CSVLPGLANNEQFF.

The CDR3 region is CATWAVRETQYF. CDR3 DNA: TGTGCCACATGGGCAGTAAGGGAGACCCAGTACTTC. V usage is TRBV2 and J usage is TRBJ2-5; D gene uncertain. Germline CDR1 reads SNHLY; CDR2 reads FYNNEI. The CDR3 contains 12 residues. Trimming took off 10 bases at V and 5 bases at J, with 14 bases between the two ends.

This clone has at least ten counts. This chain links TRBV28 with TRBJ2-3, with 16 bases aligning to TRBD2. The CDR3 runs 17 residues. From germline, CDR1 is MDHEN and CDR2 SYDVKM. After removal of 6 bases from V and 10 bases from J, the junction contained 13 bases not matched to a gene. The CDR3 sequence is CASSRGLAGGPRNAQYF. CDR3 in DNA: TGTGCCAGCAGCAGGGGACTAGCGGGAGGGCCACGCAATGCGCAGTATTTT.

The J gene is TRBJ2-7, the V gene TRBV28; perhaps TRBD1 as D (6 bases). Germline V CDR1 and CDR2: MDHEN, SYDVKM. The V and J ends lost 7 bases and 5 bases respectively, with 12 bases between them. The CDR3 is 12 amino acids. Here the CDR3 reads CASTNRVHEQYF. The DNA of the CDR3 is TGTGCCAGCACCAACAGGGTCCACGAGCAGTACTTC.

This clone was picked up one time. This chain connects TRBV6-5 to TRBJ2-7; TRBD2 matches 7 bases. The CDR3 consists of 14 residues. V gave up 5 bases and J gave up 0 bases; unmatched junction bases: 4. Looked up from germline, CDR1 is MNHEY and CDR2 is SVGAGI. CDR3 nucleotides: TGTGCCAGCAGTACACGGACTAGCTCCTACGAGCAGTACTTC. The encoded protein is CASSTRTSSYEQYF.

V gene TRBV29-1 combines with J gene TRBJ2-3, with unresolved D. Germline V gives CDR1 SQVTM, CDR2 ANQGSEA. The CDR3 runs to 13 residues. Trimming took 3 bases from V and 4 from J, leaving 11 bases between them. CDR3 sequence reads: CSVDYKGSDTQYF. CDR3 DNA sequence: TGCAGCGTTGATTATAAGGGATCAGATACGCAGTATTTT.

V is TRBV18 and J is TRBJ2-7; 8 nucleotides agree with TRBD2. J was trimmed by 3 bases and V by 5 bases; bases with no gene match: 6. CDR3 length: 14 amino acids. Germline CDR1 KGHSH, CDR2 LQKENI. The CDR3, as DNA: TGTGCCAGCTCAGTAGCGGGACTAAACTACGAGCAGTACTTC. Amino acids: CASSVAGLNYEQYF.

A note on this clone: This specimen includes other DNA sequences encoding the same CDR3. The CDR3 DNA reads TGCGCCAGCAGCTTTAAGTCAGAGACCCAGTACTTC. Translating it yields CASSFKSETQYF. The chain links TRBV5-1 to TRBJ2-5; D gene uncertain. V was trimmed by 2 bases and J by 4 bases, leaving 6 bases between them. This CDR3 region has 12 residues. Germline-derived CDR1 and CDR2 are SGHRS and YFSETQ.

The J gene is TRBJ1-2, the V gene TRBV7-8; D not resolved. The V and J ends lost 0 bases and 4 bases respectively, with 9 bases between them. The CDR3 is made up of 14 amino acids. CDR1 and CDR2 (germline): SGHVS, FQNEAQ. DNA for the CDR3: TGTGCCAGCAGCTTAGCACACCTATCCTATGGCTACACCTTC. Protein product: CASSLAHLSYGYTF. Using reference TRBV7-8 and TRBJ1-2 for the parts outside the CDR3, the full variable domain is GAGVSQSPRYKVAKRGQDVALRCDPISGHVSLFWYQQALGQGPEFLTYFQNEAQLDKSGLPSDRFFAERPEGSVSTLKIQRTQQEDSAVYLCASSLAHLSYGYTFGSGTRLTVV.

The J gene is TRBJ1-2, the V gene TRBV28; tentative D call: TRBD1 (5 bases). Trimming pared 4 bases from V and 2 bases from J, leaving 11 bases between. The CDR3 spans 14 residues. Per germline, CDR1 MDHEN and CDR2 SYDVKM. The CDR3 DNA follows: TGTGCCAGCAGTTGGCAGGGCAGGAACTATGGCTACACCTTC. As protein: CASSWQGRNYGYTF.

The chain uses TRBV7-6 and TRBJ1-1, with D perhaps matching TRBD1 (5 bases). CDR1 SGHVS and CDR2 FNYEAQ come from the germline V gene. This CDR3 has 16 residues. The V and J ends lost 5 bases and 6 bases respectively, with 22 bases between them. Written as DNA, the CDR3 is TGTGCCAGCAGCCCCTGGGCGGGGACGGCCGGGGCTGAAGCTTTCTTT. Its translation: CASSPWAGTAGAEAFF.

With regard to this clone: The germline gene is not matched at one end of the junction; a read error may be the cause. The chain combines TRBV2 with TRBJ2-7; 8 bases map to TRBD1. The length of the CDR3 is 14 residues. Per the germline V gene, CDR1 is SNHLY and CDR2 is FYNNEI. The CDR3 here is CASSDQGASHEQYF. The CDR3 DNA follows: TGTGCCAGCAGTGACCAGGGGGCCTCCCACGAGCAGTACTTC.

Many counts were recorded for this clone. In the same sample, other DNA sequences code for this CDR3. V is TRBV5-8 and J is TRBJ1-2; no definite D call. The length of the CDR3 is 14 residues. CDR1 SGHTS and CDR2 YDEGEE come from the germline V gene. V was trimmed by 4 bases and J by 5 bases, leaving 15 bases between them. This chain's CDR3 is CASSREGRWYGYTF. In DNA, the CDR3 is TGTGCCAGCAGCCGGGAAGGAAGGTGGTATGGCTACACCTTC.

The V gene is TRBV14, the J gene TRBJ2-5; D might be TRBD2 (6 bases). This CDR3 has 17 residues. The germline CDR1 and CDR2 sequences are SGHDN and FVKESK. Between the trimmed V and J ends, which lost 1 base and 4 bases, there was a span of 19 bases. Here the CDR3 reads CASSQARGMQGGETQYF. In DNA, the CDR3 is TGTGCCAGCAGCCAAGCACGCGGGATGCAGGGAGGAGAGACCCAGTACTTC.

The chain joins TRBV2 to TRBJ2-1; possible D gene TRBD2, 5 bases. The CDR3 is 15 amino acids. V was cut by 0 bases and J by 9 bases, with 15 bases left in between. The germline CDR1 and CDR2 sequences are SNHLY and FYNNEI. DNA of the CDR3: TGTGCCAGCAGTGAAGCTGGACCGGGAATGGGTGAGCAGTTCTTC. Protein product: CASSEAGPGMGEQFF.

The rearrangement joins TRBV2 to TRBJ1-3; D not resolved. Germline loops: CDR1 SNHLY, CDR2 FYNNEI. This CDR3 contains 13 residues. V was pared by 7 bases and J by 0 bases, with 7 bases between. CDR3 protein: CASTASSGNTIYF. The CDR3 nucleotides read TGTGCCAGCACAGCAAGCTCTGGAAACACCATATATTTT.

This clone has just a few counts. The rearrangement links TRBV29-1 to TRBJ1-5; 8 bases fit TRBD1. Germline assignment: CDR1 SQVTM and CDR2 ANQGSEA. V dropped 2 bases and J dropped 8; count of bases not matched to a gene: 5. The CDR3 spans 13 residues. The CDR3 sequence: CSVETGGGEPQHF. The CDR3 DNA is TGCAGCGTTGAAACAGGGGGTGGAGAGCCCCAGCATTTT.

CDR3 nucleotides: TGCGCCAGCAGCTTACTTACAGGGGCCGGGAACACTGAAGCTTTCTTT. Encoded protein: CASSLLTGAGNTEAFF. This chain links TRBV5-1 with TRBJ1-1, with 7 bases matching TRBD1. The CDR3 has 16 amino acids. V shed 2 bases and J 1 base; nucleotides not matched to a gene: 8. Germline CDR1 SGHRS, CDR2 YFSETQ.